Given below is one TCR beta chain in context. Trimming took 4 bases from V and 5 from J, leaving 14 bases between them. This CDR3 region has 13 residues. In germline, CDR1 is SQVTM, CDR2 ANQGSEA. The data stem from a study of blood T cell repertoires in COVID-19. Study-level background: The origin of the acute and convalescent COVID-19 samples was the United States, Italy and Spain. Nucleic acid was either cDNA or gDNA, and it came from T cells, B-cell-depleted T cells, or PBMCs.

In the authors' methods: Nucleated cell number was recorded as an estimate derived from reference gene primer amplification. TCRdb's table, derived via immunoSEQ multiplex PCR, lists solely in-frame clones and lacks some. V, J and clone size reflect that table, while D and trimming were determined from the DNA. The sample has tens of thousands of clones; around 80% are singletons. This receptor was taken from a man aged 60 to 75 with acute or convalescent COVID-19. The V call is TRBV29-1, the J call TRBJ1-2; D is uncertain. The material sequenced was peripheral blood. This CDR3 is CSVVTESWYGYTF. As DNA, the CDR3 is TGCAGCGTTGTTACAGAGAGTTGGTATGGCTACACCTTC.